This is a list of T cell receptor beta chains from one sample in a study of blood T cell repertoires in COVID-19. Some clones are missing from TCRdb's copy, which holds only in-frame ones; the method was immunoSEQ multiplex PCR. Seen here are over 150,000 clones, roughly 82% observed once, and the top ten hold less than 15%. The sequenced sample consisted of peripheral blood. Receptors were obtained from a human donor in a cohort sampled during active COVID-19. Each CDR3 is given with its conserved first and last residue. The D gene is left open where the match is weak. Clone size is stated in some rows and not others, as once, few, many or a class when expanded.

j_gene,abundance,v_gene,d_gene,CDR3nt,CDR3aa
TRBJ2-5,.,TRBV11-1,TRBD2,TGTGCCAGCAGCTCGATAGCGGGAGCCCAAGAGACCCAGTACTTC,CASSSIAGAQETQYF
TRBJ1-1,.,TRBV6-6,.,TGTGCCAGCAGTTACTCTGCGGGCGGAGACACTGAAGCTTTCTTT,CASSYSAGGDTEAFF
TRBJ2-3,.,TRBV11-2,.,TGTGCCAGCAGCTTAGATAGGCGGGACACAGATACGCAGTATTTT,CASSLDRRDTDTQYF
TRBJ2-7,.,TRBV28,TRBD2,TGTGCCAGCAACGGGGGGGCAGGTGCCTCCTACGAGCAGTACTTC,CASNGGAGASYEQYF
TRBJ2-7,.,TRBV6-5,.,TGTGCCAGCACCGGCAGGGGATTGCGGGAGCAGTACTTC,CASTGRGLREQYF
TRBJ1-2,.,TRBV7-2,.,TGTGCCAGCAGCTTAGGCTCGGTGTATGGCTACACCTTC,CASSLGSVYGYTF
TRBJ2-7,few,TRBV5-1,.,TGCGCCAGCAGTCTAGTCCGGACTGGCTACGAGCAGTACTTC,CASSLVRTGYEQYF
TRBJ2-7,.,TRBV28,.,TGTGCCAGCACCTATACCGGGACATCATACGAGCAGTACTTC,CASTYTGTSYEQYF
TRBJ2-3,.,TRBV5-1,.,TGCGCCAGCAGCTTGTACCTTTGGCACCGAAGCACAGATACGCAGTATTTT,CASSLYLWHRSTDTQYF
TRBJ1-5,once,TRBV7-2,.,TGTGCCAGCAGCTTAGCTGGTGGAGGCAATCAGCCCCAGCATTTT,CASSLAGGGNQPQHF
TRBJ2-5,.,TRBV5-6,TRBD2,TGTGCCAGCAGCTCTCGACTAGCGGGATTCGAAGAGACCCAGTACTTC,CASSSRLAGFEETQYF
TRBJ2-7,.,TRBV18,.,TGTGCCAGCTCTCATGGACAGACCTACGAGCAGTACTTC,CASSHGQTYEQYF
TRBJ2-7,.,TRBV19,.,TGTGCCAGTAGCGGACTGGGAACCTACGAGCAGTACTTC,CASSGLGTYEQYF
TRBJ2-5,.,TRBV14,.,TGTGCCAGCAGCCAAGGAGTGGAGACCCAGTACTTC,CASSQGVETQYF
TRBJ2-7,.,TRBV29-1,TRBD2,TGCAGCGTGAAGTCCGGGACTAGCCCCTACGAGCAGTACTTC,CSVKSGTSPYEQYF
TRBJ1-5,once,TRBV27,TRBD1,TGTGCCAGCAGTTTCACAGGGGAGGACCAGCCCCAGCATTTT,CASSFTGEDQPQHF
TRBJ2-3,.,TRBV19,TRBD2,TGTGCCAGTAGTATCCTAAGTAGCGGGAGCACAGATACGCAGTATTTT,CASSILSSGSTDTQYF
TRBJ1-2,.,TRBV19,.,TGTGCCAGTAGTATACCCGGCAGGGGCAACTATGGCTACACCTTC,CASSIPGRGNYGYTF
TRBJ2-2,few,TRBV7-9,.,TGTGCCAGCAGCTTATTGGCCGACGGGGAGCTGTTTTTT,CASSLLADGELFF
TRBJ2-7,.,TRBV5-5,TRBD1,TGTGCCAGCAGCCGACAGGGGCTCGGCGAGCAGTACTTC,CASSRQGLGEQYF
TRBJ2-7,.,TRBV6-5,TRBD1,TGTGCCAGCAGTTACTCGACAGGGGTCACCTACGAGCAGTACTTC,CASSYSTGVTYEQYF
TRBJ1-1,.,TRBV18,.,TGTGCCAGCTCAAATTACCGAGAGAACACTGAAGCTTTCTTT,CASSNYRENTEAFF
TRBJ2-7,.,TRBV18,.,TGTGCCAGCTCGCGGGACAGATACGAGCAGTACTTC,CASSRDRYEQYF
TRBJ2-6,.,TRBV5-1,.,TGCGCCAGCAGCTTCTGGACTAAGAGCTCTGGGGCCAACGTCCTGACTTTC,CASSFWTKSSGANVLTF
TRBJ2-3,few,TRBV12-5,.,TGTGCTAGTGGCCGGGACTCCCACACAGATACGCAGTATTTT,CASGRDSHTDTQYF
TRBJ2-5,.,TRBV6-1,.,TGTGCCAGCAGTGAAATTCCCCTGTTTCTGTCTGAGACCCAGTACTTC,CASSEIPLFLSETQYF
TRBJ1-5,.,TRBV18,.,TGTGCCAGCTCAGCAACAGGGCCGAATCAGCCCCAGCATTTT,CASSATGPNQPQHF
TRBJ2-1,.,TRBV3-1/TRBV3-2,TRBD2,TGTGCCAGCAGCCACCCCTGGGGGAGGGCTGGTGAGCAGTTCTTC,CASSHPWGRAGEQFF
TRBJ1-2,.,TRBV6-6,.,TGTGCCAGCAGTTACTCGGAAAGGGGCCGTTATGGCTACACCTTC,CASSYSERGRYGYTF
TRBJ2-2,.,TRBV5-1,.,TGCGCCAGCAGCCTCAGACTAGACACCTACACCGGGGAGCTGTTTTTT,CASSLRLDTYTGELFF
TRBJ1-3,.,TRBV7-9,.,TGTGCCAGCAGCACCCTGGGTCCTCTCGGGGGAAACACCATATATTTT,CASSTLGPLGGNTIYF
TRBJ2-7,.,TRBV7-2,TRBD1,TGTGCCAGCAGCTTAGGGGGACAGGGAACCTACGAGCAGTACTTC,CASSLGGQGTYEQYF
TRBJ2-5,.,TRBV6-5,.,TGTGCCAGCATGTTCTCCTTACAAGAGACCCAGTACTTC,CASMFSLQETQYF
TRBJ2-1,.,TRBV5-1,.,TGCGCCAGCAGCTGGCCCCTGGAGGATCCTTTCAATGAGCAGTTCTTC,CASSWPLEDPFNEQFF
TRBJ2-1,once,TRBV29-1,TRBD1,TGCAGCGTTGAGGAGGCGGACAGGGCCTACAATGAGCAGTTCTTC,CSVEEADRAYNEQFF
TRBJ2-7,.,TRBV7-2,TRBD2,TGTGCCAGCAGCTTCCAAACCGGGACTAGCGGGAGGTCAGGCTACGAGCAGTACTTC,CASSFQTGTSGRSGYEQYF
TRBJ2-3,.,TRBV30,TRBD2,TGTGCCTGGAACCAGCGGGAGGTAGCAGATACGCAGTATTTT,CAWNQREVADTQYF
TRBJ2-1,.,TRBV4-1,TRBD2,TGCGCCAGCAGCCAAGATATCTCTTCGTCTAGCGGAACCTACAATGAGCAGTTCTTC,CASSQDISSSSGTYNEQFF
TRBJ2-5,.,TRBV29-1,TRBD2,TGCAGCGTGACGACGGCTAGCGGGCCTATTAGGGAGCTAGAGACCCAGTACTTC,CSVTTASGPIRELETQYF
TRBJ2-5,.,TRBV5-6,.,TGTGCCAGCAGCTTGGAAGGTTTGGGACAAAAAGAGACCCAGTACTTC,CASSLEGLGQKETQYF
TRBJ1-2,.,TRBV7-8,.,TGTGCCAGCAGCTTCTCGGAGAACCACTATGGCTACACCTTC,CASSFSENHYGYTF
TRBJ2-7,.,TRBV4-2,.,TGTGCCAGCAGCGGCCGAGAGGCGCTGTACTTC,CASSGREALYF